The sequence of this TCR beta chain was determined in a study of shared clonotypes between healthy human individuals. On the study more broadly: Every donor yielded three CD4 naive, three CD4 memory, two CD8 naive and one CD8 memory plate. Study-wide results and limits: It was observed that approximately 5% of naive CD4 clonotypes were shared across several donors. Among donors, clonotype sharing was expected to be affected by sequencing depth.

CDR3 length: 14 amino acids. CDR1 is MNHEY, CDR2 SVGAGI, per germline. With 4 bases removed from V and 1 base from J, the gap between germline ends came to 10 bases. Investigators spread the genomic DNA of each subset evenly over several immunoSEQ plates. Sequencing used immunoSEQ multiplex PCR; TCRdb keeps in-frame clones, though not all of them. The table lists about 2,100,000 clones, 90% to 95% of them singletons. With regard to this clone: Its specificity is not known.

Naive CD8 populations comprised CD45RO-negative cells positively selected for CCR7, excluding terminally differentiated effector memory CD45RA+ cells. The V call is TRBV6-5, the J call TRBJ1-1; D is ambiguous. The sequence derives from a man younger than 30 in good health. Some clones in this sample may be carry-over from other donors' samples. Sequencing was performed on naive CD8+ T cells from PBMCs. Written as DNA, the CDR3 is TGTGCCAGCAGTTCCGACCGACCGAACACTGAAGCTTTCTTT. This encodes CASSSDRPNTEAFF.